This TCR beta chain appears in the sequencing data of a study of T-cell reconstitution after alpha-beta-depleted transplantation in children. The CDR3 consists of 13 residues. V was pared by 2 bases and J by 7 bases, with 9 bases between. Germline CDR1 and CDR2: LGHDT and YNNKEL (reference sequence). Study-level results: Surviving recipient T cells and thymic progenitors accounted for the high day-60 TCRbeta diversity observed in some patients. Reports say that about two months after transplant, the alpha-beta T cells came out of several hundred graft clones that had expanded. At one year after transplant, newly produced T cells mostly accounted for T-cell counts and diversity.

Only a few counts were recorded for this clonotype. The antigen is undetermined. Unique molecular identifiers were incorporated into the prepared TCRbeta library. TCRdb reprocessed the PCR reads via MiXCR and lists one record per CDR3 protein. The table includes under 850,000 distinct CDR3 sequences, roughly 14% detected once. The source material was PBMCs, sampled before TCRalphabeta/CD19-depleted stem cell transplant. The TCR comes from a girl between 2 and 10 years old with congenital amegakaryocytic thrombocytopenia, due to receive a stem cell transplant. The rearrangement joins TRBV3-1 to TRBJ2-1, with D possibly TRBD1 on 6 matching bases. CDR3 sequence reads: CASSQTGINEQFF. Written as DNA, the CDR3 is TGTGCCAGCAGCCAAACAGGGATTAATGAGCAGTTCTTC.